Each of the 21 T cell receptor beta chains below was sequenced from the same sample in a study of Graves' ophthalmopathy and Graves' hyperthyroidism. TCR beta CDR3 regions were amplified from RNA transcripts. First-round RT-PCR with HTBI primers preceded a second-round multiplex PCR. A single record per CDR3 protein comes from TCRdb applying MiXCR to the multiplex PCR reads. The sample holds approximately 700,000 distinct CDR3 sequences, roughly two fifths seen once. The sequencing input was peripheral blood. Receptor source: an adult man with Graves' ophthalmopathy.

The rearrangement joins TRBV15 to TRBJ2-5; tentatively, D is TRBD2 (6 bases). CDR1 and CDR2 from the germline V gene are LNHNV and YYDKDF (reference sequence). The V and J ends lost 3 bases and 4 bases respectively, with 15 bases between them. The length of the CDR3 is 15 residues. In nucleotides, the CDR3 is TGTGCCACCAGCAGCCGACGGGGGAACGGAGAGACCCAGTACTTC. This sequence encodes CATSSRRGNGETQYF. Using reference TRBV15 and TRBJ2-5 for the parts outside the CDR3, the full variable domain is DAMVIQNPRYQVTQFGKPVTLSCSQTLNHNVMYWYQQKSSQAPKLLFHYYDKDFNNEADTPDNFQSRRPNTSFCFLDIRSPGLGDTAMYLCATSSRRGNGETQYFGPGTRLLVL.

Comment on this clonotype: This may be a read error, as it is one base from a much larger clone. J is TRBJ2-7 and V is TRBV9, with TRBD2 identical over 10 bases. There are 16 residues in the CDR3. With 5 bases clipped from V and 1 base from J, the junction kept 9 bases outside the gene matches. Germline CDR1 is SGDLS and CDR2 is YYNGEE. Written as DNA, the CDR3 is TGTGCCAGCAGTTACGTAGCGGGAGGACTATCCTACGAGCAGTACTTC. Translated: CASSYVAGGLSYEQYF.

This clonotype was counted between two and nine times. CDR3 residues: CSARDLLASQETQYF. The DNA for the CDR3 is TGCAGTGCTAGGGACCTTCTAGCGAGCCAAGAGACCCAGTACTTC. The chain is built from TRBV20-1 and TRBJ2-5; the D gene is possibly TRBD2 (6 bases). Looked up from germline, CDR1 is DFQATT and CDR2 is SNEGSKA (reference sequence). V was clipped by 3 bases and J by 1 base, with 15 bases between them. This CDR3 is built from 15 residues.

The chain uses TRBV10-3 and TRBJ2-7, with D perhaps TRBD1 or TRBD2 (5 bases each). CDR1 and CDR2 (germline): ENHRY, SYGVKD. The V end was cut by 2 bases, the J end by 3 bases, with 8 bases between. This CDR3 region has 13 residues. The CDR3 sequence is CAISERDLYEQYF. The CDR3 DNA follows: TGTGCCATCAGTGAGCGGGACCTCTACGAGCAGTACTTC.

This sequence joins TRBV7-9 and TRBJ2-2; no definite D call. V was clipped by 5 bases and J by 6 bases, with 10 bases between them. Germline values: CDR1 SEHNR, CDR2 FQNEAQ (reference sequence). The CDR3 runs 13 residues. DNA for the CDR3: TGTGCCAGCAGCCAGAAGGAGCCCGGGGAGCTGTTTTTT. Translation gives CASSQKEPGELFF.

This clonotype occurred many times. This chain uses TRBV6-5 with TRBJ1-1, with D perhaps matching TRBD1 (5 bases). Germline V gene data show CDR1 as MNHEY and CDR2 as SVGAGI. The V and J ends lost 5 bases and 0 bases respectively, with 13 bases between them. CDR3 length: 15 amino acids. The CDR3 region has the DNA TGTGCCAGCAGTCAATGGTCAGGGTTGAACACTGAAGCTTTCTTT. Its translation: CASSQWSGLNTEAFF.

This clonotype was observed at least ten times. The chain joins TRBV12-3 or TRBV12-4 to TRBJ2-5, with a possible D match to TRBD2 (6 bases). CDR3 size: 17 residues. The germline V and J ends were trimmed by 4 bases and 10 bases, with 28 bases remaining between them. CDR3 in amino acids: CASSCSPRSGGNEVQYF. The CDR3 DNA is TGTGCCAGCAGTTGCTCCCCGAGGAGTGGGGGGAACGAGGTCCAGTACTTC.

Concerning this clonotype itself: Sequence at one end of the junction differs from germline and may be a read error. The chain employs TRBV10-3 and TRBJ2-2; D gene unclear. Germline V gene data show CDR1 as ENHRY and CDR2 as SYGVKD. The CDR3 sequence is 14 residues long. In nucleotides, the CDR3 is TGTGCCAGCAGTGAAAATACGAACACCGGGGAGCTGTTTTTT. It yields the protein CASSENTNTGELFF.

At least ten counts were recorded for this clonotype. The rearrangement links TRBV9 to TRBJ2-5; 11 positions match TRBD1. This CDR3 comprises 16 residues. The germline V gene encodes CDR1 SGDLS and CDR2 YYNGEE. Trimming cost V 0 bases and J 5 bases; bases outside gene matches: 6. The CDR3 DNA is TGTGCCAGCAGCGTAGCCGGACAGGGGGCTGGGGAGACCCAGTACTTC. Protein sequence: CASSVAGQGAGETQYF.

This chain connects TRBV9 to TRBJ1-6; 8 bases are shared with TRBD1. V lost 2 bases, J lost 6 bases, and 4 bases stayed unmatched. The CDR3 is 15 amino acids. Germline CDR1 reads SGDLS; CDR2 reads YYNGEE. The CDR3 is CASSVETGVNSPLHF. DNA for the CDR3: TGTGCCAGCAGCGTTGAGACAGGGGTTAATTCACCCCTCCACTTT. The full variable domain, rest sourced from reference TRBV9 and TRBJ1-6, is DSGVTQTPKHLITATGQRVTLRCSPRSGDLSVYWYQQSLDQGLQFLIQYYNGEERAKGNILERFSAQQFPDLHSELNLSSLELGDSALYFCASSVETGVNSPLHFGNGTRLTVT.

This chain joins TRBV5-1 and TRBJ2-2; D tentatively fits TRBD1 or TRBD2 (5 bases each). CDR3 length: 14 amino acids. The germline V gene encodes CDR1 SGHRS and CDR2 YFSETQ. The ends were cut back, 7 bases at V and 3 bases at J, with 13 bases in the middle. CDR3: CASGRGDHTGELFF. DNA of the CDR3: TGCGCCAGCGGGAGAGGGGATCACACCGGGGAGCTGTTTTTT.

At least ten counts were recorded for this clonotype. The chain links TRBV5-8 to TRBJ2-7, with no clear D. This CDR3 comprises 12 residues. V was trimmed by 2 bases and J by 2 bases, leaving 5 bases between them. The germline CDR1 and CDR2 sequences are SGHTS and YDEGEE. CDR3 nucleotides: TGTGCCAGCAGCTTAGGGACCTACGAGCAGTACTTC. Protein sequence: CASSLGTYEQYF.

The rearrangement uses TRBV25-1 and TRBJ1-4; 7 bases line up with TRBD1. Germline V gives CDR1 MGHDK, CDR2 SYGVNS. With V trimmed by 1 base and J by 7 bases, 9 bases remained unmatched. The CDR3 runs 16 residues. CDR3 bases: TGTGCCAGCAGTGAATTGAGGGACAGCCAGTTTGAAAAACTGTTTTTT. It translates to CASSELRDSQFEKLFF. The full variable domain, its missing parts supplied by reference TRBV25-1 and TRBJ1-4, is EADIYQTPRYLVIGTGKKITLECSQTMGHDKMYWYQQDPGMELHLIHYSYGVNSTEKGDLSSESTVSRIRTEHFPLTLESARPSHTSQYLCASSELRDSQFEKLFFGSGTQLSVL.

This chain connects TRBV5-1 to TRBJ1-4; 10 bases fit TRBD1. CDR3 size: 15 residues. The trim removed 4 bases at V and 8 bases at J, leaving 8 bases unmatched. CDR1 is SGHRS and CDR2 is YFSETQ in the germline V gene. CDR3 DNA: TGCGCCAGCAGCGCCGGGACAGGGGTTTTGGAAAAACTGTTTTTT. The encoded protein is CASSAGTGVLEKLFF.

This clonotype has ten or more counts. V and J are TRBV29-1 and TRBJ2-5, with D hard to call. CDR3 length equals 15 residues. Per the germline V gene, CDR1 is SQVTM and CDR2 is ANQGSEA. V was shortened by 3 bases and J by 3 bases, with 17 bases between the two germline ends. In DNA, the CDR3 is TGCAGCGTTGATCGTATGGGAAAATCCAAAGAGACCCAGTACTTC. As protein: CSVDRMGKSKETQYF.

The sample holds many counts of this clonotype. The rearrangement joins TRBV11-2 to TRBJ2-5, with 10 bases identical to TRBD1. The V gene's germline CDR1 is SGHAT and CDR2 FQNNGV. CDR3 length: 16 residues. Trimming removed 5 bases from V and 4 bases from J; junction bases left unmatched: 10. The CDR3, as DNA: TGTGCCAGCAGCACCGGGTGGACAGGGGGAGGAGAGACCCAGTACTTC. This encodes CASSTGWTGGGETQYF.

In its sample, this clonotype was seen once. The chain joins TRBV10-2 to TRBJ2-5, with TRBD2 matching over 10 bases. Germline-derived CDR1 and CDR2 are WSHSY and SAAADI. V lost 2 bases, J lost 7 bases, and 10 bases stayed unmatched. The CDR3 runs 16 residues. The CDR3 DNA follows: TGCGCCAGCAGTGAGGGGACTAGCGCTGCTACTGGGACCCAGTACTTC. Protein: CASSEGTSAATGTQYF.

The rearrangement uses TRBV4-3 and TRBJ1-5; D is ambiguous. Trimming took off 0 bases at V and 1 base at J, with 7 bases between the two ends. The CDR3 totals 15 residues. The germline gives CDR1 LGHNA, CDR2 YSLEER. The CDR3 sequence: CASSQEIGSNQPQHF. The CDR3 DNA is TGCGCCAGCAGCCAAGAGATTGGGAGCAATCAGCCCCAGCATTTT.

This clonotype was picked up many times. V is TRBV6-5 and J is TRBJ2-6; 11 bases align to TRBD2. Per germline, CDR1 MNHEY and CDR2 SVGAGI. The CDR3 has 17 amino acids. After removal of 2 bases from V and 0 bases from J, the junction contained 0 bases not matched to a gene. The CDR3 nucleotides are TGTGCCAGCAGTTACGGGACTAGCGGCTCTGGGGCCAACGTCCTGACTTTC. This translates into CASSYGTSGSGANVLTF.

V usage is TRBV7-8 and J usage is TRBJ2-7; 8 bases map to TRBD1. The CDR3 has 15 residues. In germline, CDR1 is SGHVS, CDR2 FQNEAQ. V dropped 2 bases and J dropped 4; count of bases not matched to a gene: 7. The CDR3 spells CASSLIWTGNYEQYF. The CDR3 coding sequence is TGTGCCAGCAGCTTAATCTGGACAGGGAATTACGAGCAGTACTTC.

Of note for this clonotype: A much larger clone differs from this one at a single base, so this may be a read error. This chain links TRBV19 with TRBJ2-6; 7 nucleotides align to TRBD1. In germline, CDR1 is LNHDA, CDR2 SQIVND (reference sequence). This CDR3 has 17 amino acids. CDR3 residues: CASSNGQDYSGANALTF. The CDR3 DNA is TGTGCCAGTAGTAATGGACAGGATTACTCTGGGGCCAACGCCCTGACTTTC.